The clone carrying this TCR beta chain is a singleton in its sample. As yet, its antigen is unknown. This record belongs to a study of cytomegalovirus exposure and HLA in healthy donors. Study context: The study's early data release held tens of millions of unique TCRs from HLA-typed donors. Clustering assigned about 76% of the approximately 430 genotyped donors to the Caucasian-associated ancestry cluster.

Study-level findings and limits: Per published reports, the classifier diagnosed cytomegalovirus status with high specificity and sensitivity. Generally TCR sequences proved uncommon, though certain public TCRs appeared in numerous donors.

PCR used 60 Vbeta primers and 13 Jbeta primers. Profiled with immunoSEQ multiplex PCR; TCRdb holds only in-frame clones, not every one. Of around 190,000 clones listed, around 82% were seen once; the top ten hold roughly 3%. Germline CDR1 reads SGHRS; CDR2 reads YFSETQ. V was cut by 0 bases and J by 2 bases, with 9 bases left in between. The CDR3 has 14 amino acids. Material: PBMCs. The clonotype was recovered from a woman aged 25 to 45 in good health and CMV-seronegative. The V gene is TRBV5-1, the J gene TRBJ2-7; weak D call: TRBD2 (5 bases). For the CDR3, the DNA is TGCGCCAGCAGCTTGGGGACTTCAGCCTACGAGCAGTACTTC. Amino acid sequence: CASSLGTSAYEQYF.